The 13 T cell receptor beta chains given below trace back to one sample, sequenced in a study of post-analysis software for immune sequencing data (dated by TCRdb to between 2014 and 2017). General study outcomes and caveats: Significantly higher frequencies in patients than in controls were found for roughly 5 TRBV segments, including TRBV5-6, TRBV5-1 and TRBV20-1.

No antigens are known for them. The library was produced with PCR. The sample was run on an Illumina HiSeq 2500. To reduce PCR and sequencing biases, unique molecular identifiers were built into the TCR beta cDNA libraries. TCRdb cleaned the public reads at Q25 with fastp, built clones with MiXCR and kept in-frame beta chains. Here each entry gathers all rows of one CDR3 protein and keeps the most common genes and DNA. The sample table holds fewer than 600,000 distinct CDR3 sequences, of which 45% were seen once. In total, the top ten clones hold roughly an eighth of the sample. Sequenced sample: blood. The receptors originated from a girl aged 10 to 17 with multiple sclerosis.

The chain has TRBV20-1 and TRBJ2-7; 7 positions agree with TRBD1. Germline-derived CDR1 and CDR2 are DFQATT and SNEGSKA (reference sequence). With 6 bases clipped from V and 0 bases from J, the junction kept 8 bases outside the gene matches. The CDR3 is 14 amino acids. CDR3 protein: CSAQGQRSSYEQYF. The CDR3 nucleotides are TGCAGTGCGCAGGGACAGAGGAGCTCCTACGAGCAGTACTTC.

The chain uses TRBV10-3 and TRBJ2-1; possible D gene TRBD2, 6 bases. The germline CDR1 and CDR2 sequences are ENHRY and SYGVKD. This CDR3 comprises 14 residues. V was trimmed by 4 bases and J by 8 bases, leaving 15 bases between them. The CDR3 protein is CAISAGDGGDEQFF. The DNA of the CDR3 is TGTGCCATCAGTGCGGGGGACGGAGGCGATGAGCAGTTCTTC.

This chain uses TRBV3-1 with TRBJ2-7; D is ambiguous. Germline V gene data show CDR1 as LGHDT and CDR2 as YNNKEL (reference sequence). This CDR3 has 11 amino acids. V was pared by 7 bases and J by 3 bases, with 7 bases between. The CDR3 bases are TGTGCCAGCACCTCATACTACGAGCAGTACTTC. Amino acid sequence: CASTSYYEQYF.

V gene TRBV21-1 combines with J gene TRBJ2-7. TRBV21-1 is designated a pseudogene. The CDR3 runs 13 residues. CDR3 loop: CASSKETNSEQYF. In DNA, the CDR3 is TGTGCCAGCAGCAAGGAAACAAACAGCGAGCAGTACTTC.

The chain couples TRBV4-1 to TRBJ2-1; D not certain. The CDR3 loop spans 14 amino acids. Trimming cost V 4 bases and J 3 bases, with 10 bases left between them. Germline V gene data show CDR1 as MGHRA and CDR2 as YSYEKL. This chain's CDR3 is CASSPPPDYNEQFF. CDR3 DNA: TGCGCCAGCAGCCCTCCCCCTGACTACAATGAGCAGTTCTTC.

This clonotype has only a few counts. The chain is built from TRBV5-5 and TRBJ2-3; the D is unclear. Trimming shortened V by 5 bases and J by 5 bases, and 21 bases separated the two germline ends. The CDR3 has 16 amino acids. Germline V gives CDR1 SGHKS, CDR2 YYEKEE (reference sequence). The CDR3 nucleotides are TGTGCCAGCAGGACCAGGCCCGCCAAAGGATTAGATACGCAGTATTTT. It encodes CASRTRPAKGLDTQYF. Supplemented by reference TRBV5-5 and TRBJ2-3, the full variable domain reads DAGVTQSPTHLIKTRGQQVTLRCSPISGHKSVSWYQQVLGQGPQFIFQYYEKEERGRGNFPDRFSARQFPNYSSELNVNALLLGDSALYLCASRTRPAKGLDTQYFGPGTRLTVL.

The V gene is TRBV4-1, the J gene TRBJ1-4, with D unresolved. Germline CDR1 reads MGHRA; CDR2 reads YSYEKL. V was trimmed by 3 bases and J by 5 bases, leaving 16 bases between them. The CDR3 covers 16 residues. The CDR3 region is CASSQGLVGINEKLFF. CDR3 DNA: TGCGCCAGCAGCCAGGGATTGGTGGGGATAAATGAAAAACTGTTTTTT.

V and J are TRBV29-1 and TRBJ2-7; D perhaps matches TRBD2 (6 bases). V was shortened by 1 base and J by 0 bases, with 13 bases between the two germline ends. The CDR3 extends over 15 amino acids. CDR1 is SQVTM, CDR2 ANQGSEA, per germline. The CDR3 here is CSVEVGRQGSYEQYF. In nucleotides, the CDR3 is TGCAGCGTTGAAGTTGGGAGGCAGGGCTCCTACGAGCAGTACTTC.

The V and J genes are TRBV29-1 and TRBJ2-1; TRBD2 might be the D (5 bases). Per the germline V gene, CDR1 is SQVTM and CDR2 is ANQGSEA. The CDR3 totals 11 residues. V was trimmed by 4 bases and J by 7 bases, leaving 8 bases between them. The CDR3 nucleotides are TGCAGCGTTGTGCGGGCGAATGAGCAGTTCTTC. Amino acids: CSVVRANEQFF.

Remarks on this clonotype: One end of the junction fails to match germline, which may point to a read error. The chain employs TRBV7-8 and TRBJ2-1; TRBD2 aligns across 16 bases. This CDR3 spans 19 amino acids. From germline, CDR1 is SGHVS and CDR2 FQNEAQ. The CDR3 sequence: CASSLGGTSGRGSYNGQFF. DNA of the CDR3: TGTGCCAGCAGCTTAGGTGGGACTAGCGGGAGGGGGTCCTACAATGGGCAGTTCTTC. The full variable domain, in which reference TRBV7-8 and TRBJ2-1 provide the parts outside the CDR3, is GAGVSQSPRYKVAKRGQDVALRCDPISGHVSLFWYQQALGQGPEFLTYFQNEAQLDKSGLPSDRFFAERPEGSVSTLKIQRTQQEDSAVYLCASSLGGTSGRGSYNGQFFGPGTRLTVL.

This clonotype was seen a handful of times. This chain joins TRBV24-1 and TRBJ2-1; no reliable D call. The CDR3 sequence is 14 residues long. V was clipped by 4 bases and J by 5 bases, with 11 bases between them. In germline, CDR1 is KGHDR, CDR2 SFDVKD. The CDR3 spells CATSEDPGHNEQFF. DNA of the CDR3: TGTGCCACCAGTGAGGATCCAGGCCACAATGAGCAGTTCTTC.

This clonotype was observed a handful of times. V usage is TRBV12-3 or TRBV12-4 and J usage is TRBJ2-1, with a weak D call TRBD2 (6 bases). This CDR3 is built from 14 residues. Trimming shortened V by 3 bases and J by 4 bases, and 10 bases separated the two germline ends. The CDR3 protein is CASSLTRLYNEQFF. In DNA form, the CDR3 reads TGTGCCAGCAGTTTGACTAGACTTTACAATGAGCAGTTCTTC.

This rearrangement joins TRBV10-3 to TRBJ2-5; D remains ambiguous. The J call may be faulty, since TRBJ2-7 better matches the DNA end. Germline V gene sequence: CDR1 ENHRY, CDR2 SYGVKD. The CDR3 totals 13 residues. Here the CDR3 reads CAISEIPGYEQYF. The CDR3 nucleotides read TGTGCCATCAGTGAGATTCCAGGATACGAGCAGTACTTC.